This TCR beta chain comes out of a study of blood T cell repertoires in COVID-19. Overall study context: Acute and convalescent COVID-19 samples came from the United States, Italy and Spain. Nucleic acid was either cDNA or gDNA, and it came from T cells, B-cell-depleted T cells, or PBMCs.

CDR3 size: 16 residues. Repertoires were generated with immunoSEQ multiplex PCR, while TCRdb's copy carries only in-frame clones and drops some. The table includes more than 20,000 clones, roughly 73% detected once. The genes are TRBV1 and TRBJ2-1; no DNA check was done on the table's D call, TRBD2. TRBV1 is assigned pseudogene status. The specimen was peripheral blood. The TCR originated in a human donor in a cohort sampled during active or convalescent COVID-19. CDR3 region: CTSSQDSLVNYNEQFF. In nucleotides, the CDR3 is TGCACCAGCAGCCAAGATTCCCTCGTTAACTACAATGAGCAGTTCTTC.